The sample holds a few counts of the clone carrying this T cell receptor (beta chain). As yet, its antigen is unknown. These data originate in a study of T cells after yellow fever vaccination. The study, taken as a whole, reports: FACS-sorted repertoires could contain abundant clonotypes contaminating from the bulk population. Most primary-vaccination clones recurred post-booster (just under 98% CD4, about 87% CD8).

TCRdb recomputed calls from the 5' RACE reads with MiXCR, one row per CDR3 protein. The sample carries a few hundred thousand distinct CDR3 sequences, roughly 4% recorded once. Germline assignment: CDR1 SGHKS and CDR2 YYEKEE (reference sequence). The germline V and J ends were trimmed by 4 bases and 4 bases, with 14 bases remaining between them. CDR3 size: 14 residues. This chain joins TRBV5-5 and TRBJ1-2; the D gene is possibly TRBD1 (5 bases). The sample here was PBMCs, taken 5 days after the yellow fever booster vaccination. The sequence derives from a man aged 18 to 29 who received the YFV17D yellow fever vaccine. Here the CDR3 DNA reads TGTGCCAGCAGCCCCAGGGTGGGGAGCTATGGCTACACCTTC. Its translation is CASSPRVGSYGYTF.